The clone carrying this TCR beta chain showed up just once. V lost 6 bases, J lost 4 bases, and 4 bases stayed unmatched. The CDR3 is made up of 13 amino acids. Looked up from germline, CDR1 is LNHDA and CDR2 is SQIVND (reference sequence). The data were taken from a study of blood T cell repertoires in COVID-19. Study details: Sites across the United States, Italy and Spain contributed samples from acute and convalescent COVID-19. In each case, the material was cDNA or gDNA derived from T cells, B-cell-depleted T cells, or PBMCs.

Only in-frame clones appear in the TCRdb table, and some are missing; sequencing was by immunoSEQ multiplex PCR. The repertoire consists of tens of thousands of clones, with roughly 91% occurring once and the leading ten covering roughly a fifth. V is TRBV19 and J is TRBJ2-5; 8 bases align to TRBD1. The sequenced material came from peripheral blood. This receptor was taken from a human donor in a cohort sampled during active COVID-19. CDR3 DNA: TGTGCCAGTAGCGGACAGGGAAGAGAGACCCAGTACTTC. It codes for CASSGQGRETQYF.